This T cell receptor beta chain was sequenced during a study of identical twins. Study-wide results and limits: Weaker excess twin sharing was seen among beta out-of-frame sequences.

Germline CDR1 and CDR2: DFQATT and SNEGSKA (reference sequence). V shed 6 bases and J shed 7 bases, with 13 bases lying between them. The CDR3 spans 11 residues. TCRdb re-analysed the 5' RACE reads in MiXCR, keeping a single row per CDR3 protein. Here the sample spans about 520,000 distinct CDR3 sequences, around 20% being singletons. Comment on this clonotype: Antigen specificity is unknown.

These data also formed part of another study, on T cells expressing NK-cell markers.

The sample taken for sequencing was CD4+ T cells sorted from blood. The source is a woman younger than 35 in good health. The J gene is TRBJ2-7, the V gene TRBV20-1, with unresolved D. CDR3 DNA: TGCAGTGCCCAGCTGATGGGGGAGCAGTACTTC. It codes for CSAQLMGEQYF.